This T cell receptor beta chain stems from a study of control samples from healthy donors and cancer patients. The method was immunoSEQ multiplex PCR; TCRdb's version includes in-frame clones alone and lacks a portion of them. The profile shows about 160,000 clones, about 90% of them singletons. Trimming removed 6 bases from V and 3 bases from J; junction bases left unmatched: 8. Germline CDR1 reads MDHEN; CDR2 reads SYDVKM. This CDR3 has 15 amino acids. V usage is TRBV28 and J usage is TRBJ2-3, with 8 bases fitting TRBD1. The sequenced material came from blood. This sequence was found in a man aged 30 to 45 in good health. CDR3 loop: CASRTGASGTDTQYF. In DNA, the CDR3 is TGTGCCAGCAGGACAGGGGCGTCTGGGACAGATACGCAGTATTTT. Drawing the rest from reference TRBV28 and TRBJ2-3, the complete variable domain is DVKVTQSSRYLVKRTGEKVFLECVQDMDHENMFWYRQDPGLGLRLIYFSYDVKMKEKGDIPEGYSVSREKKERFSLILESASTNQTSMYLCASRTGASGTDTQYFGPGTRLTVL.